The 24 T cell receptor beta chains reported below all come from one sample, sequenced in a study of T cells after yellow fever vaccination. TCRdb passed the 5' RACE reads through MiXCR, listing each CDR3 protein once. The sample yields some 150,000 distinct CDR3 sequences, 11% seen once. Here the sequenced sample was CD8+ T cells sorted from PBMCs, taken 15 days after the yellow fever booster vaccination. All receptors come from a man younger than 35 who received the YFV17D yellow fever vaccine.

The chain combines TRBV5-4 with TRBJ1-5, with D possibly TRBD1 on 5 matching bases. V was cut by 0 bases and J by 7 bases, with 14 bases left in between. The CDR3 is made up of 15 amino acids. Germline lookup yields CDR1 SGHNT and CDR2 YYREEE (reference sequence). CDR3 in amino acids: CASSLVGQGGQPQHF. The CDR3 DNA sequence: TGTGCCAGCAGCTTGGTGGGGCAGGGTGGACAGCCCCAGCATTTT.

This clonotype was seen a handful of times. The V gene is TRBV10-3, the J gene TRBJ2-7, with 8 positions matching TRBD1. Per the germline V gene, CDR1 is ENHRY and CDR2 is SYGVKD. CDR3 size: 18 residues. After removal of 0 bases from V and 0 bases from J, the junction contained 10 bases not matched to a gene. The CDR3 DNA sequence: TGTGCCATCAGTGAGTCGATGTATACCGGGACAGGCTCCTACGAGCAGTACTTC. Protein sequence: CAISESMYTGTGSYEQYF.

This clonotype was seen more than once but under ten times. This chain joins TRBV13 and TRBJ2-6; 8 bases map to TRBD1. Per germline, CDR1 PRHDT and CDR2 FYEKMQ (reference sequence). The CDR3 contains 18 residues. Trimming took 3 bases from V and 1 from J; bases not matched to a gene: 8. CDR3 sequence: CASSFTTGAGSGANVLTF. The CDR3, as DNA: TGTGCCAGCAGCTTTACGACAGGGGCGGGTTCTGGGGCCAACGTCCTGACTTTC. The variable domain in full, with the rest retrieved from reference TRBV13 and TRBJ2-6, is AAGVIQSPRHLIKEKRETATLKCYPIPRHDTVYWYQQGPGQDPQFLISFYEKMQSDKGSIPDRFSAQQFSDYHSELNMSSLELGDSALYFCASSFTTGAGSGANVLTFGAGSRLTVL.

This rearrangement joins TRBV20-1 to TRBJ2-7, with 7 bases fitting TRBD1. This CDR3 is built from 13 residues. Germline values: CDR1 DFQATT, CDR2 SNEGSKA (reference sequence). CDR3 sequence reads: CRDRPEVGYEQYF. The CDR3 DNA follows: TGCAGGGACAGGCCGGAAGTTGGATACGAGCAGTACTTC.

The chain uses TRBV20-1 and TRBJ2-1; 13 bases match TRBD2. The germline gives CDR1 DFQATT, CDR2 SNEGSKA (reference sequence). Unmatched junction bases numbered 7, after V lost 6 bases and J lost 8 bases. This CDR3 is built from 14 residues. The CDR3 coding sequence is TGCAGTGCCGTGACTAGCGGGGGGCGAGATGAGCAGTTCTTC. It specifies CSAVTSGGRDEQFF.

This clonotype was observed a few times. The chain joins TRBV5-1 to TRBJ2-4; the match to TRBD1 covers 8 bases. CDR3 length equals 16 residues. J gave up 0 bases and V 5 bases, and 7 bases lay outside the gene matches. Germline V gene sequence: CDR1 SGHRS, CDR2 YFSETQ. The CDR3 coding sequence is TGCGCCAGCAGACCAGGACAGGGTTTAGCCAAAAACATTCAGTACTTC. Translated, it gives CASRPGQGLAKNIQYF.

This clonotype was seen only a few times. The V and J genes are TRBV28 and TRBJ1-3; no firm D call. Looked up from germline, CDR1 is MDHEN and CDR2 is SYDVKM. V was cut by 3 bases and J by 2 bases, with 8 bases left in between. The CDR3 runs to 14 residues. The CDR3 DNA sequence: TGTGCCAGCAGTTTCAGCGCCACTGGAAACACCATATATTTT. This sequence encodes CASSFSATGNTIYF.

This rearrangement joins TRBV2 to TRBJ2-3, with 10 bases lining up with TRBD2. Germline CDR1 SNHLY, CDR2 FYNNEI. V was pared by 3 bases and J by 1 base, with 1 base of the junction left unmatched. This CDR3 region has 15 residues. CDR3 nucleotide sequence: TGTGCCAGCAGTGACCTAGCGGGGGGCACAGATACGCAGTATTTT. It yields the protein CASSDLAGGTDTQYF.

This clonotype was detected only a few times. The CDR3 here is CASSQGTHSSYEQYF. The CDR3 DNA reads as TGCGCCAGCAGCCAAGGCACCCACAGTTCCTACGAGCAGTACTTC. The rearrangement links TRBV4-1 to TRBJ2-7; the D is unclear. Germline V lookup: CDR1 MGHRA, CDR2 YSYEKL. The CDR3 is 15 amino acids. V lost 1 base, J lost 1 base, and 11 bases lay in between.

The chain combines TRBV4-3 with TRBJ2-3; possibly TRBD1 or TRBD2 for D (5 bases each). The CDR3 has 16 residues. Germline V gene data show CDR1 as LGHNA and CDR2 as YSLEER. V was cut by 2 bases and J by 6 bases, with 18 bases left in between. CDR3 amino acids: CASSQPKVGGHDTQYF. DNA of the CDR3: TGCGCCAGCAGCCAACCGAAAGTTGGGGGTCACGATACGCAGTATTTT.

This clonotype was detected only a few times. The chain has TRBV20-1 and TRBJ2-1, with TRBD2 matching over 7 bases. V gave up 2 bases and J gave up 6 bases; unmatched junction bases: 1. The CDR3 loop spans 12 amino acids. CDR1 and CDR2 (germline): DFQATT, SNEGSKA (reference sequence). CDR3 residues: CSARLAVNEQFF. CDR3 nucleotide sequence: TGCAGTGCTAGACTAGCGGTCAATGAGCAGTTCTTC.

This clonotype was seen a few times. The chain recombines TRBV7-9 with TRBJ2-3; 7 nucleotides line up with TRBD1. This CDR3 comprises 15 residues. V was pared by 1 base and J by 6 bases, with 7 bases of the junction left unmatched. Germline V gene sequence: CDR1 SEHNR, CDR2 FQNEAQ (reference sequence). CDR3 loop: CASSLVQRGLDTQYF. The CDR3 region has the DNA TGTGCCAGCAGCTTAGTTCAGAGGGGGCTTGATACGCAGTATTTT. The complete variable domain, with remaining parts taken from reference TRBV7-9 and TRBJ2-3, reads DTGVSQNPRHKITKRGQNVTFRCDPISEHNRLYWYRQTLGQGPEFLTYFQNEAQLEKSRLLSDRFSAERPKGSFSTLEIQRTEQGDSAMYLCASSLVQRGLDTQYFGPGTRLTVL.

The V gene is TRBV3-1, the J gene TRBJ2-7; possible D gene TRBD1, 5 bases. The germline V gene encodes CDR1 LGHDT and CDR2 YNNKEL (reference sequence). With 4 bases removed from V and 0 bases from J, the gap between germline ends came to 10 bases. The CDR3 has 14 amino acids. As DNA, the CDR3 is TGTGCCAGCAGCCCAGGGCTTGACTCCTACGAGCAGTACGTC. The encoded protein is CASSPGLDSYEQYV.

This chain's CDR3 is CASSLAPAGKRATGELFF. CDR3 nucleotides: TGTGCCAGCAGCTTAGCCCCGGCAGGAAAGAGAGCAACCGGGGAGCTGTTTTTT. The V gene is TRBV7-8, the J gene TRBJ2-2, with D unresolved. The V gene lost 0 bases and the J gene lost 5 bases, with 19 bases spanning the gap. Germline V gene sequence: CDR1 SGHVS, CDR2 FQNEAQ. This CDR3 is built from 18 residues.

Relative to its sample, this clonotype is medium-sized. The CDR3 is CASSYRDNYEQYF. In nucleotides, the CDR3 is TGTGCCAGCAGTTACCGGGACAACTACGAGCAGTACTTC. The chain carries TRBV6-2 or TRBV6-3 and TRBJ2-7; tentative D call: TRBD1 (6 bases). This CDR3 has 13 amino acids. CDR1 is MNHEY and CDR2 is SVGEGT in the germline V gene. Trimming removed 2 bases from V and 3 bases from J, with 8 bases in between.

This chain joins TRBV10-3 and TRBJ1-2; 9 bases agree with TRBD1. J lost 7 bases, V lost 10 bases, and 13 bases had no gene match. Germline CDR1 and CDR2: ENHRY and SYGVKD. This CDR3 is 14 amino acids long. The CDR3 nucleotides are TGTGCCAGCCTGGGAACGACAGGGGGTGGTGGCTACACCTTC. Translation: CASLGTTGGGGYTF.

The chain employs TRBV7-9 and TRBJ1-4; D is unresolved. Germline values: CDR1 SEHNR, CDR2 FQNEAQ (reference sequence). Trimming pared 9 bases from V and 5 bases from J, leaving 10 bases between. The CDR3 has 12 amino acids. In DNA form, the CDR3 reads TGTGCCAGTTGTTACACAAATGAAAAACTGTTTTTT. Translating gives CASCYTNEKLFF.

V is TRBV7-9 and J is TRBJ2-7, with no clear D. The CDR3 extends over 11 amino acids. Germline CDR1 reads SEHNR; CDR2 reads FQNEAQ (reference sequence). Trimming left V 5 bases short and J 6 bases short, with 8 bases between. CDR3 sequence reads: CASSLAAEQYF. The CDR3 coding sequence is TGTGCCAGCAGCCTCGCGGCCGAGCAGTACTTC. The full variable domain, in which reference TRBV7-9 and TRBJ2-7 provide the parts outside the CDR3, is DTGVSQNPRHKITKRGQNVTFRCDPISEHNRLYWYRQTLGQGPEFLTYFQNEAQLEKSRLLSDRFSAERPKGSFSTLEIQRTEQGDSAMYLCASSLAAEQYFGPGTRLTVT.

This clonotype was counted at least ten times. The rearrangement links TRBV6-4 to TRBJ2-3, with 11 bases aligning to TRBD2. In germline, CDR1 is MRHNA, CDR2 SNTAGT. The CDR3 has 15 amino acids. Trimming at V came to 4 bases and at J to 3 bases, leaving 3 bases not matched to a gene. The CDR3: CASSVSGGATDTQYF. CDR3 in DNA: TGTGCCAGCAGTGTTAGCGGGGGGGCGACAGATACGCAGTATTTT.

This sequence joins TRBV12-3 or TRBV12-4 and TRBJ1-5, with unresolved D. This CDR3 spans 15 amino acids. The ends were cut back, 5 bases at V and 0 bases at J, with 11 bases in the middle. The CDR3 DNA sequence: TGTGCCAGCAGTATGGTTGATTTTAGCAATCAGCCCCAGCATTTT. Residues: CASSMVDFSNQPQHF.

This clonotype appeared a few times. This rearrangement joins TRBV21-1 to TRBJ2-1. TRBV21-1 is classified as a pseudogene. The CDR3 has 15 amino acids. DNA for the CDR3: TGTGCCAGCGGGATAAAGGCTCTCTCCTACAATGAGCAGTTCTTC. Its protein is CASGIKALSYNEQFF.

The chain joins TRBV28 to TRBJ2-2, with 7 bases matching TRBD1. The CDR3 is made up of 13 amino acids. The ends lost 8 bases at V and 3 bases at J; junction bases unmatched: 3. Germline V gives CDR1 MDHEN, CDR2 SYDVKM. The CDR3: CASDRAYTGELFF. The CDR3 bases are TGTGCCAGCGACAGGGCCTACACCGGGGAGCTGTTTTTT.

The V call is TRBV5-1, the J call TRBJ1-2; D is undetermined. V lost 4 bases to trimming and J lost 4 bases, with 20 bases between them. Germline V lookup: CDR1 SGHRS, CDR2 YFSETQ. The length of the CDR3 is 16 residues. The DNA for the CDR3 is TGCGCCAGCAGCGGTTTCTCTGCCAGGCCCAGCTATGGCTACACCTTC. The encoded protein is CASSGFSARPSYGYTF.

This clonotype was counted a few times. This sequence joins TRBV5-1 and TRBJ1-2; TRBD1 matches 12 bases. The ends lost 3 bases at V and 4 bases at J; junction bases unmatched: 16. Germline assignment: CDR1 SGHRS and CDR2 YFSETQ. The CDR3 has 19 residues. This CDR3 is CASSSMPGQGALGLYGYTF. CDR3 DNA sequence: TGCGCCAGCAGCTCCATGCCGGGACAGGGGGCACTAGGCCTCTATGGCTACACCTTC.